These T cell receptor beta chains were read from a single sample in a study of T-cell reconstitution after alpha-beta-depleted transplantation in children. TCRdb reanalysed the PCR reads using MiXCR and keeps one entry per CDR3 protein. The sample includes some 70,000 distinct CDR3 sequences, 6% to 8% of them seen just once. The sequences come from PBMCs from the stem cell graft donor, collected from the stem cell graft. The receptors were gathered from a human donor who donated a stem cell graft to a child with acute lymphoblastic leukemia. CDR3s include the opening cysteine and the closing phenylalanine or tryptophan. The order of the fields is V gene, clone size, D gene, J gene, CDR3 DNA, CDR3 protein. A D gene is named only where the DNA matches it firmly. Rows may omit the clone size; those that give it use once, few, many or a size class.

>TRBV3-1|many|NA|TRBJ2-7
TGTGCCAGCAGCCTTAAAGGTAACGAGCAGTACTTC
CASSLKGNEQYF
>TRBV5-1|many|TRBD1|TRBJ2-3
TGCGCCAGCAGCCGAGGGACAGGGGAAGTGGATACGCAGTATTTT
CASSRGTGEVDTQYF
>TRBV19|NA|NA|TRBJ1-1
TGTGCCAGTAGATCAGGGGTAAACTCTGAACCTTTCTTT
CASRSGVNSEPFF
>TRBV5-1|many|NA|TRBJ1-5
TGCGCCAGCAGCCCCGGGACTTCAAATCAGCCCCAGCATTTT
CASSPGTSNQPQHF
>TRBV6-2/TRBV6-3|many|TRBD2|TRBJ2-1
TGTGCCAGCAGTTACCCTTGGACTAGCGGGGCCTACAATGAGCAGTTCTTC
CASSYPWTSGAYNEQFF
>TRBV28|few|NA|TRBJ2-5
TGTGCCAGCAGCCAAGATACCCAGTACTTC
CASSQDTQYF
>TRBV12-3/TRBV12-4|many|NA|TRBJ1-5
TGTGCCAGCAATTGGGAAAGGGATGACCAGCCCCAGCATTTT
CASNWERDDQPQHF
>TRBV28|few|NA|TRBJ2-7
TGTGCCCGCCTCGGCGGGAAGGGGTACGAGCAGTACTTC
CARLGGKGYEQYF
>TRBV24-1|NA|TRBD2|TRBJ2-1
TGTGCCACCAGTGATCGGAGTCTAGCGGGATTGTATGAGCAGTTCTTC
CATSDRSLAGLYEQFF
>TRBV11-2|many|NA|TRBJ2-1
TGTGCCAGCAGCTCCTTAGACAGCTACAATGAGCAGTTCTTC
CASSSLDSYNEQFF
>TRBV20-1|many|NA|TRBJ1-1
TGCAGTGCGCTCGACAGGTCGGGGACTGAAGCTTTCTTT
CSALDRSGTEAFF
>TRBV29-1|NA|NA|TRBJ2-7
TGCAGCGCCTGGACAGATTACGAGCAGTACTTC
CSAWTDYEQYF
>TRBV29-1|few|NA|TRBJ1-2
TGCAGCGTTAAACAGGGAGGTAGCTACACCTTC
CSVKQGGSYTF
>TRBV7-2|few|NA|TRBJ2-7
TGTGCCAGCAGCTTAGTTCTTCAGGGGACGAGGGAGCAGTACTTC
CASSLVLQGTREQYF
>TRBV27|many|TRBD1|TRBJ1-2
TGTGCCAGCAGTTCGATACCGGGACAGGCAAATGGCTACACCTTC
CASSSIPGQANGYTF
>TRBV28|many|TRBD1|TRBJ1-4
TGTGCCAGCCGGACAGGGCCCGAAAAACTGTTTTTT
CASRTGPEKLFF
>TRBV10-3|NA|NA|TRBJ2-7
TGTGCCATCAGTGAGTCTTGGGTACTCAGTAGAGGAAACGAGCAGTACTTC
CAISESWVLSRGNEQYF
>TRBV4-3|few|TRBD1|TRBJ1-2
TGCGCCAGCAGCCAAGAGGACAGGGCTAACTATGGCTACACCTTC
CASSQEDRANYGYTF
>TRBV7-2|many|NA|TRBJ2-1
TGTGCCAGCAGCTTAGTGGGACTTAGCTCCTACAATGAGCAGTTCTTC
CASSLVGLSSYNEQFF
>TRBV9|many|NA|TRBJ2-1
TGTGCCAGCAGCGTAGCTGACAATGAGCAGTTCTTC
CASSVADNEQFF
>TRBV12-3/TRBV12-4|many|NA|TRBJ2-2
TGTGCCAGCAGGGACTGGACCGGGGAGCTGTTTTTT
CASRDWTGELFF
>TRBV29-1|many|TRBD1|TRBJ1-2
TGCAGCGTCGGGCGGGACAGGTCAGACTACACCTTC
CSVGRDRSDYTF
>TRBV7-9|many|NA|TRBJ2-7
TGTGCCAGCAGCGGAACACTAGCCCCCTACGAGCAGTACTTC
CASSGTLAPYEQYF
>TRBV28|many|NA|TRBJ1-6
TGTGCCAGCAGTTTAGGAGGGCAAGATTCACCCCTCCACTTT
CASSLGGQDSPLHF
>TRBV7-6|NA|NA|TRBJ1-3
TGTGCCAGCAGCCCCACGGTAGCCAGGGCCGGAAACACCATATATTTT
CASSPTVARAGNTIYF
>TRBV6-1|many|TRBD2|TRBJ2-1
TGTGCCAGCAGTGGGACTAGCGATTACAATGAGCAGTTCTTC
CASSGTSDYNEQFF
>TRBV29-1|few|NA|TRBJ2-7
TGCAGCGTCAGCTTTCTCTCGGCTTACGAGCAGTACTTC
CSVSFLSAYEQYF
>TRBV7-2|many|TRBD1|TRBJ1-5
TGTGCCAGCAGCTTAGGGGACAGGGCAACTCAGCCCCAGCATTTT
CASSLGDRATQPQHF
>TRBV7-9|many|NA|TRBJ1-1
TGTGCCATCAGCTCGAGGGGGGGGGCGAACACTGAAGCTTTCTTT
CAISSRGGANTEAFF
>TRBV20-1|many|TRBD1|TRBJ2-1
TGCAGTGCTAGCAAACCGGGACAGGAACCTGCGGGGCAGTTCTTC
CSASKPGQEPAGQFF
>TRBV6-5|NA|TRBD1|TRBJ1-1
TGTGCCAGCAGTTACGGGGACAGGGAATTGACTGAAGCTTTCTTT
CASSYGDRELTEAFF
>TRBV20-1|many|NA|TRBJ1-1
TGCAGTGCTAGAGATCCGGGGGTGAAGGCTTTCTTT
CSARDPGVKAFF
>TRBV7-6|few|NA|TRBJ2-3
TGTGCCAGCAGCTGGACTTTCACAGATACGCAGTATTTT
CASSWTFTDTQYF
>TRBV20-1|NA|TRBD1|TRBJ1-4
TGCAGTGCTGCCCTTGACAGGGGGAATGAAAAACTGTTTTTT
CSAALDRGNEKLFF
>TRBV6-4|few|NA|TRBJ1-5
TGTGCCAGCAGTCCCGCGCCGGGAGGCAATCAGCCCCAGCATTTT
CASSPAPGGNQPQHF
>TRBV3-1|many|NA|TRBJ1-5
TGTGCCAGCAGCCAAATGCCCGATCAGCCCCAGCATTTT
CASSQMPDQPQHF
>TRBV6-5|many|TRBD1|TRBJ2-3
TGTGCCAGCAGTTACGAGGGGGCTCGCACAGATACGCAGTATTTT
CASSYEGARTDTQYF
>TRBV5-4|many|NA|TRBJ1-2
TGTGCCAGCACCGTCGGACAGACTAACTATGGCTACACCTTC
CASTVGQTNYGYTF
>TRBV6-5|many|NA|TRBJ1-6
TGTGCCAGCAGTTACGAAGGGGCTTCACCCCTCCACTTT
CASSYEGASPLHF
>TRBV7-9|many|NA|TRBJ1-3
TGTGCCAGCAGCTCCGATGGGTTGACCTTTGGAAACACCATATATTTT
CASSSDGLTFGNTIYF
>TRBV12-3/TRBV12-4|many|NA|TRBJ1-2
TGTGCCAGCAGTTTAGGGGAGAGCTATGGCTACACCTTC
CASSLGESYGYTF
>TRBV4-2|many|NA|TRBJ2-1
TGTGCCAGCAGCCAAGAAGCCTCATCGGAGGCCTACAATGAGCAGTTCTTC
CASSQEASSEAYNEQFF
>TRBV3-1|many|NA|TRBJ1-1
TGTGCCAGCAGCCAATTACGGGGGAACACTGAAGCTTTCTTT
CASSQLRGNTEAFF
>TRBV19|many|TRBD1|TRBJ1-1
TGTGCCAGTAGCCTCACTAGACAGGGATCCACTGAAGCTTTCTTT
CASSLTRQGSTEAFF
>TRBV6-5|many|TRBD1|TRBJ1-2
TGTGCCAGCAGTTATAATCAGGGGGTAAACTATGGCTACACCTTC
CASSYNQGVNYGYTF
>TRBV7-9|few|TRBD1|TRBJ2-2
TGTGCCAGCAGCTTAAGGGGACAGGGCAACACCGGGGAGCTGTTTTTT
CASSLRGQGNTGELFF
>TRBV7-2|many|NA|TRBJ2-6
TGTGCCAGCAGCCCAGACTTCTCTGGGGCCAACGTCCTGACTTTC
CASSPDFSGANVLTF